This entry features one TCR beta chain sequence. Its specificity is unknown. The data originate from a study of chemoradiotherapy in HPV16-positive cancers. Whole-study context: Candidate HPV-specific T-cell clones and common TCR motifs came from functional assays in two HPV16-positive patients.

The CDR3 covers 13 residues. V lost 6 bases and J lost 4; bases outside the gene matches: 3. Germline V CDR1 and CDR2: MNHNS, SASEGT. Whole-study findings and limits: For HPV16-positive patients, expanding HPV-responsive T cells associated with longer recurrence-free survival. During treatment, candidate HPV-specific clones and E7-related motifs expanded in tumor.

Using immunoSEQ multiplex PCR, the repertoire was profiled, and TCRdb retains in-frame clones only, with some absent. The sample lists some 500 clones, about four fifths seen once, with around 30% in the top ten. Samples were taken several times over chemoradiotherapy. The TCR sequence derives from a human donor with HPV-associated anogenital cancer. This chain joins TRBV6-1 and TRBJ1-5; 7 bases are a match to TRBD1. Specimen: tumor tissue, collected from a patient who underwent chemoradiotherapy. CDR3 nucleotide sequence: TGTGCCAGCAGCGGACAGGAAAATCAGCCCCAGCATTTT. Amino acid sequence: CASSGQENQPQHF.